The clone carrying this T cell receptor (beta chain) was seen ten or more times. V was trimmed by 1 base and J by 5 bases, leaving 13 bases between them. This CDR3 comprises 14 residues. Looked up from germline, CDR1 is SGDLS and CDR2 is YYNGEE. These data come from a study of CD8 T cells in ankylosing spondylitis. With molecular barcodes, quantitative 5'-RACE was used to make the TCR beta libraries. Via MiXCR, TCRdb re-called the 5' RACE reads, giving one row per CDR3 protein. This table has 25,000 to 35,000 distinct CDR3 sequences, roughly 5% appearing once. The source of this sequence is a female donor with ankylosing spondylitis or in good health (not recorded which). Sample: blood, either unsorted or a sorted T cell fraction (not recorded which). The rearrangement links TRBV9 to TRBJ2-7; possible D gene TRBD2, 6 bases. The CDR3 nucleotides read TGTGCCAGCAGCGTATCCGGGAGTTCCCACGAGCAGTACTTC. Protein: CASSVSGSSHEQYF.